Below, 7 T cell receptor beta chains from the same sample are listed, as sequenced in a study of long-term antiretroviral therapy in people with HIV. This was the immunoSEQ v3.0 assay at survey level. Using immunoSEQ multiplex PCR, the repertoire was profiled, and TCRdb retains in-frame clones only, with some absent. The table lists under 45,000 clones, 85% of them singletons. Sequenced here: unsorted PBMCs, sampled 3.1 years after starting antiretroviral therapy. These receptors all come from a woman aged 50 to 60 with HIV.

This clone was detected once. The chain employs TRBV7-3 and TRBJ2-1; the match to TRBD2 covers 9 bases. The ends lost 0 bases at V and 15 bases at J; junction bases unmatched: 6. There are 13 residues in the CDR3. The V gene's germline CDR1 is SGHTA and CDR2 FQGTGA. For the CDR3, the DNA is TGTGCCAGCAGCTTAACGGGAAGCGGGGGGAGGTTCTTC. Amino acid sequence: CASSLTGSGGRFF.

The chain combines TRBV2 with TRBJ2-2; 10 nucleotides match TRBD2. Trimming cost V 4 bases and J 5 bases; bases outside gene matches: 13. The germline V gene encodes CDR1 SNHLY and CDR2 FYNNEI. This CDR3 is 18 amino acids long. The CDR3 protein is CASSGPPSGGRRTGELFF. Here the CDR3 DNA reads TGTGCCAGCAGTGGCCCGCCTAGCGGGGGTCGTCGGACCGGGGAGCTGTTTTTT.

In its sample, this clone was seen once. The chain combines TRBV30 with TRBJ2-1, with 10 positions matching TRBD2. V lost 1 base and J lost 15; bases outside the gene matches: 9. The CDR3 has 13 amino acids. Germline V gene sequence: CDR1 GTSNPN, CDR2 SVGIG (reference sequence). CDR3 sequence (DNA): TGTGCCTGGAGTGCGACCCCCCGGACTAGCGGGTTCTTC. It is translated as CAWSATPRTSGFF.

In DNA form, the CDR3 reads TGTGCCAGCAGCTTAACATCAGGGGACAACACTGAAGCTTTCTTT. Its translation is CASSLTSGDNTEAFF. V usage is TRBV7-9 and J usage is TRBJ1-1; TRBD1 is a possible D gene (6 bases). Germline CDR1 SEHNR, CDR2 FQNEAQ (reference sequence). V lost 2 bases and J 2 bases, leaving 12 bases between the germline ends. The CDR3 has 15 residues.

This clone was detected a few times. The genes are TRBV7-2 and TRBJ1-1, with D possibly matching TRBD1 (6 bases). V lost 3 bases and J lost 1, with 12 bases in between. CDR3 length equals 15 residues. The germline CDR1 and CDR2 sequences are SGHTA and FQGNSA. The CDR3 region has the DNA TGTGCCAGCAGCTTTTTGATGACAGGGAACACTGAAGCTTTCTTT. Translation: CASSFLMTGNTEAFF. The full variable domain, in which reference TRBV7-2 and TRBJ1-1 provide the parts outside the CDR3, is GAGVSQSPSNKVTEKGKDVELRCDPISGHTALYWYRQSLGQGLEFLIYFQGNSAPDKSGLPSDRFSAERTGGSVSTLTIQRTQQEDSAVYLCASSFLMTGNTEAFFGQGTRLTVV.

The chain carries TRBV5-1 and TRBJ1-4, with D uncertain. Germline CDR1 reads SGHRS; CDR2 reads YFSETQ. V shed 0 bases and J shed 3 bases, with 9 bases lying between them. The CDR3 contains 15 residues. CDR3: CASSLAGRPNEKLFF. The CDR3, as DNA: TGCGCCAGCAGCTTGGCCGGAAGGCCTAATGAAAAACTGTTTTTT.

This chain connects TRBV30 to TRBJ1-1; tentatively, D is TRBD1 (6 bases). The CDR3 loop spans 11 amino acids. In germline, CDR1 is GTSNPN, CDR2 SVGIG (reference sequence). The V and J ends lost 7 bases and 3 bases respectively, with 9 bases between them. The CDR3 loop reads CAFEGDTEAFF. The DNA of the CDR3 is TGTGCCTTTGAGGGGGACACTGAAGCTTTCTTT. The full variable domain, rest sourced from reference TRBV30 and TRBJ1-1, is SQTIHQWPATLVQPVGSPLSLECTVEGTSNPNLYWYRQAAGRGLQLLFYSVGIGQISSEVPQNLSASRPQDRQFILSSKKLLLSDSGFYLCAFEGDTEAFFGQGTRLTVV.